This T cell receptor beta chain derives from a study of regulatory T cells in long-lasting Graves disease (dated by TCRdb to about 2021). For the wider study: Newly diagnosed Graves' disease patients had taken antithyroid drugs for less than 3 months. The study took place in China and was registered as a clinical trial. Peripheral blood TCR sequencing and RNA sequencing compared persistent Graves' disease patients with newly diagnosed Graves' disease patients. A total of around 35 samples underwent TCR sequencing, from roughly 13 patients with persistent Graves' disease and 20 patients with newly diagnosed Graves' disease.

In this sample, this clonotype turned up many times. The target of this receptor is not known. No base qualities exist here, and no much larger clone lies one base off it. The sample's time point label is to be understood as: newly diagnosed GD, antithyroid drugs for less than 3 months. For both TCR sequencing and RNA sequencing, RNA was extracted from PBMCs using TRIzol. Graves' disease was diagnosed according to American Thyroid Association guidelines. Patients were recruited from an endocrinology department in Xi'an, China. Each patient gave approximately 10 milliliters of peripheral blood, collected in an EDTA anticoagulant tube. Ficoll Paque Plus density gradient separation was used to isolate PBMCs, and no further T cell sorting was done. An Agilent 2100 Bioanalyzer and agarose gel were used to check RNA quality, while a NanoDrop 2000 measured RNA concentration. Broad study findings and their caveats: As a limitation, the authors acknowledged that the small sample size may reduce accuracy. Compared with newly diagnosed patients, patients with persistent Graves' disease had lower TCR Shannon entropy and fewer highly expanded clones, which suggests clonal expansion. Sequencing and analysis were restricted to the TCR beta chain. More public clonotypes were shared among persistent patients (around 3,000) than among newly diagnosed patients (966). The study examined only peripheral blood because the primary lesion, thyroid tissue, could not be accessed.

The protocol used for the library was multiplex PCR. Sequencing relied on an Illumina HiSeq 4000. To build TCR beta libraries, CDR3 regions were amplified by Arm-PCR using iRepertoire HTBI primers. PCR products were gel purified before sequencing. In the original analysis: Gene usage analysis of CDR3 amino acid clonotypes used the approximately 62 TRBV and more than 13 TRBJ segments found across samples. Filtered high-quality paired reads were merged into contigs using COPE and FqMerger. BLAST was used to align contigs to IMGT TRBV, TRBD and TRBJ reference genes, and CDR3 was defined according to IMGT. Any clonotype with a frequency above 0.1% was counted as a highly expanded clone. Shannon entropy served as the measure of repertoire diversity, while the Gini coefficient captured V-J evenness. Public clonotypes were defined as clonotypes shared by more than one individual. TCRdb applied fastp at Q25 and MiXCR to the public reads, then kept only in-frame beta chains. Identical CDR3 protein sequences are pooled into one entry, listed with their most common genes and DNA. The V and J calls were not made by the authors but by TCRdb's processing. Present in this sample are around 500,000 distinct CDR3 sequences, roughly 12% of which were seen just once. The ten largest clonotypes hold 8% to 10% of the sample.

In addition, the sample was reused for a study of T cells in Graves' hyperthyroidism and ophthalmopathy. According to the second study: A patient counted as having stable Graves' hyperthyroidism if no progression to ophthalmopathy occurred over 18 months of follow-up. Hyperthyroidism patients were aged 18 to 65 years and newly diagnosed, with disease duration of less than 2 months. Any patient with an uncontrolled infection, another autoimmune disease, pregnancy or lactation was excluded. Diagnoses relied on clinical symptoms, serum thyroxine and TRAb, thyroid ultrasound and orbital computed tomography. The TCR CDR3 was subjected to a first round of RT-PCR using the HTBI primer set and the Qiagen OneStep RT-PCR kit. Most expanded thyroid clonotypes (frequency above 0.001) were also detected in blood, suggesting blood repertoires may reflect thyroid immune responses. A 13 V-J signature model separated ophthalmopathy from stable hyperthyroidism, with around 91% sensitivity and roughly 84% specificity in cross-validation and 80%/75% in testing. In validation, progression to ophthalmopathy was predicted by the model with 70.59% sensitivity and roughly 76% specificity, a median of approximately 6.5 months before onset. To identify TCR V-J signatures that set the groups apart, the researchers used a discovery cohort of 90 to 100 patients, made up of approximately 43 with Graves' ophthalmopathy and about 60 with stable Graves' hyperthyroidism. Whether ophthalmopathy could be predicted prospectively was tested in an independent validation cohort made up of some 20 hyperthyroidism patients plus 17 patients who later progressed to ophthalmopathy. For training and testing, the 100 or so patients in the discovery cohort were randomly divided in a 7:3 ratio. In about six Graves' hyperthyroidism patients, the study also compared T-cell repertoires from thyroid tissue with T-cell repertoires from blood. After sampling, hyperthyroidism patients received methimazole starting at 30 mg daily, and ophthalmopathy patients received high-dose intravenous methylprednisolone. Libraries were constructed in a second round of multiplex PCR, after which size selection and purification were carried out. Sequencing of the libraries was done on an Illumina HiSeq2000 using paired-end 100 bp reads. SOAPnuke was used to process the raw data, removing reads that contained adapters or uncalled bases, had a mean Phred below 15, or lacked an exact match to the constant primer or identifier. High-quality paired reads were merged with COPE v1.2.5, and unique nucleotide sequences were defined as clonotypes. MiTCR v1.1 was used to align clonotypes to the IMGT TRBV, TRBD and TRBJ reference segments. The analysis included only V-J combinations with a frequency above 0.0001, which together covered more than 98% of the repertoires. The TCS score was defined as F50 (clonal expansion) divided by E x V (chaos), with BLOSUM62-based TCRdist calculated between CDR3 peptides within each V-J. Welch's t-statistics and random forest reduced several hundred V-J features to under 15, which were used in a naive Bayes classifier (R e1071). Sample size was not statistically predetermined, and investigators were not blinded to group allocation. The paper reports TCR Vbeta CDR3 sequencing of approximately 130 peripheral blood samples: under 45 ophthalmopathy, under 80 hyperthyroidism and approximately 17 progressor patients.

The input for sequencing was peripheral blood mononuclear cells (PBMCs), taken at new diagnosis, from a patient treated with antithyroid drugs. The sequence came from a man aged 30 to 45 with Graves disease. Donor details come from another sample of the same person, matched by shared clones.

The CDR3 in this case is CASTLAGPADTQYF. The DNA reads as follows: TGTGCCAGCACCTTAGCGGGTCCGGCAGATACGCAGTATTTT. The chain was built from TRBV27 and TRBJ2-3; 7 of the junction bases match TRBD2. At the junction V is shortened by 7 bases and J by 4 bases; bases outside the gene matches: 8. CDR3 length: 14 amino acids, cysteine to phenylalanine. CDR3 DNA is the only sequence kept; it has 42 bases, read in frame from the first base. CDR1 MNHEY and CDR2 SMNVEV were looked up in the germline V gene (reference sequence).